Shown below are 30 T cell receptor beta chains from a single sample sequenced in a study of control samples from healthy donors and cancer patients. Generated by immunoSEQ multiplex PCR, the TCRdb table keeps only in-frame clones and is missing some. The table shows roughly 150,000 clones, with about 86% occurring only once. The source material was blood. These receptors were collected from a man between 18 and 29 years old in good health.

This clone showed up just a few times. V and J are TRBV5-1 and TRBJ1-6, with D perhaps matching TRBD1 (6 bases). V was pared by 0 bases and J by 6 bases, with 13 bases between. The CDR3 runs to 16 residues. Germline V gene sequence: CDR1 SGHRS, CDR2 YFSETQ. CDR3 sequence (DNA): TGCGCCAGCAGCTTGGAACGGGGGCGCGGTAATTCACCCCTCCACTTT. It is translated as CASSLERGRGNSPLHF.

The rearrangement uses TRBV5-4 and TRBJ2-5, with a weak D call TRBD1 (6 bases). The CDR3 length is 13 residues. Germline V gene sequence: CDR1 SGHNT, CDR2 YYREEE (reference sequence). The ends were cut back, 1 base at V and 5 bases at J, with 9 bases in the middle. Written as DNA, the CDR3 is TGTGCCAGCAGCTTGAAGGGGGTGGAGACCCAGTACTTC. It is translated as CASSLKGVETQYF.

The gene calls are TRBV3-1 (or the pseudogene TRBV3-2) and TRBJ2-5, with D maybe TRBD2 (5 bases). The CDR3 sequence is 12 residues long. CDR1 LGHDT and CDR2 YNNKEL come from the germline V gene (reference sequence). V lost 4 bases and J 4 bases, leaving 7 bases between the germline ends. CDR3 residues: CASSRRGETQYF. CDR3 sequence (DNA): TGTGCCAGCAGCCGCCGGGGAGAGACCCAGTACTTC.

The count of this clone is one. The chain links TRBV3-1 (or the pseudogene TRBV3-2) to TRBJ1-2; no firm D call. CDR1 and CDR2 from the germline V gene are LGHDT and YNNKEL (reference sequence). This CDR3 region has 15 residues. V lost 1 base, J lost 8 bases, and 17 bases lay in between. CDR3 bases: TGTGCCAGCAGCCAAGCCGACGGCCCGACGGGGGGCTACACCTTC. Translated: CASSQADGPTGGYTF.

V gene TRBV6-2 or TRBV6-3 combines with J gene TRBJ2-2; D is unresolved. V gave up 0 bases and J gave up 3 bases, with 11 bases separating them. Germline-derived CDR1 and CDR2 are MNHEY and SVGEGT. The CDR3 length is 16 residues. As DNA, the CDR3 is TGTGCCAGCAGTTACTCTCCCCTTGCGGACACCGGGGAGCTGTTTTTT. Amino acids: CASSYSPLADTGELFF.

V is TRBV28 and J is TRBJ1-4, with a weak D call TRBD1 (5 bases). Germline values: CDR1 MDHEN, CDR2 SYDVKM. The germline V and J ends were trimmed by 5 bases and 5 bases, with 12 bases remaining between them. The CDR3 has 14 amino acids. The CDR3 sequence is CASSPVGVNEKLFF. CDR3 nucleotides: TGTGCCAGCAGTCCCGTGGGGGTAAATGAAAAACTGTTTTTT.

The V gene is TRBV5-5, the J gene TRBJ1-1; D call uncertain. Germline CDR1 is SGHKS and CDR2 is YYEKEE (reference sequence). The ends were cut back, 1 base at V and 1 base at J, with 8 bases in the middle. The CDR3 is 14 residues long. CDR3 sequence: CASSLRSPNTEAFF. In DNA form, the CDR3 reads TGTGCCAGCAGCTTGAGGAGCCCGAACACTGAAGCTTTCTTT.

The chain combines TRBV3-1 (or the pseudogene TRBV3-2) with TRBJ2-2, with TRBD2 matching over 9 bases. Germline assignment: CDR1 LGHDT and CDR2 YNNKEL (reference sequence). The ends lost 0 bases at V and 4 bases at J; junction bases unmatched: 9. The CDR3 runs to 18 residues. DNA for the CDR3: TGTGCCAGCAGCCAAGAAGGGGTCGAGCGGGGGGTCACCGGGGAGCTGTTTTTT. It is translated as CASSQEGVERGVTGELFF.

This clone occurred a few times. Other DNA sequences in this sample translate to the same CDR3. This chain links TRBV7-2 with TRBJ1-5; 7 positions agree with TRBD1. With V trimmed by 3 bases and J by 4 bases, 3 bases remained unmatched. CDR1 and CDR2 from the germline V gene are SGHTA and FQGNSA. CDR3 length: 14 residues. CDR3 nucleotide sequence: TGTGCCAGCAGCTTGGACAGGAGGAATCAGCCCCAGCATTTT. It yields the protein CASSLDRRNQPQHF.

This clone was seen once. This sequence joins TRBV4-3 and TRBJ2-7; possible D gene TRBD2, 6 bases. The V gene's germline CDR1 is LGHNA and CDR2 YSLEER. This CDR3 has 13 residues. V shed 3 bases and J shed 6 bases, with 12 bases lying between them. The CDR3 loop reads CASSQTLGLEQYF. CDR3 in DNA: TGCGCCAGCAGCCAGACCCTGGGACTCGAGCAGTACTTC.

This chain links TRBV5-4 with TRBJ2-3; no reliable D call. The CDR3 spans 15 residues. CDR1 is SGHNT and CDR2 is YYREEE in the germline V gene (reference sequence). V lost 0 bases and J lost 0, with 8 bases in between. CDR3 sequence (DNA): TGTGCCAGCAGCTTGGAAGAAACTAGCACAGATACGCAGTATTTT. It encodes CASSLEETSTDTQYF.

This chain joins TRBV3-1 (or the pseudogene TRBV3-2) and TRBJ1-5; TRBD1 is a possible D gene (5 bases). In germline, CDR1 is LGHDT, CDR2 YNNKEL (reference sequence). The germline V and J ends were trimmed by 0 bases and 7 bases, with 13 bases remaining between them. CDR3 length: 15 residues. CDR3 coding DNA: TGTGCCAGCAGCCAAGATCTCGGGGGTTCCCAGCCCCAGCATTTT. Its translation: CASSQDLGGSQPQHF.

J is TRBJ2-2 and V is TRBV6-6, with D unclear. The CDR3 spans 14 residues. Trimming cost V 0 bases and J 1 base, with 3 bases left between them. Germline CDR1 reads MNHNY; CDR2 reads SVGAGI (reference sequence). In DNA, the CDR3 is TGTGCCAGCAGTTACTCCAGGAACACCGGGGAGCTGTTTTTT. It codes for CASSYSRNTGELFF.

The rearrangement links TRBV15 to TRBJ1-2; D remains unclear. Trimming stripped 4 bases from V and 8 bases from J, with 17 bases between. This CDR3 contains 14 residues. The germline V gene has CDR1 LNHNV and CDR2 YYDKDF (reference sequence). The CDR3 DNA is TGTGCCACCAGCACCGCTTTGAAGGGTGGAGGCTACACCTTC. Translation gives CATSTALKGGGYTF.

V usage is TRBV6-5 and J usage is TRBJ1-6, with a tentative D call TRBD1 (5 bases). Trimming stripped 9 bases from V and 2 bases from J, with 11 bases between. This CDR3 is 14 amino acids long. CDR1 and CDR2 from the germline V gene are MNHEY and SVGAGI. CDR3 region: CASSGGAYNSPLHF. Here the CDR3 DNA reads TGTGCCAGTTCCGGAGGGGCCTATAATTCACCCCTCCACTTT.

This chain uses TRBV4-3 with TRBJ1-5; no firm D call. CDR1 is LGHNA, CDR2 YSLEER, per germline. Trimming stripped 5 bases from V and 5 bases from J, with 10 bases between. There are 13 residues in the CDR3. For the CDR3, the DNA is TGCGCCAGCAGCGCACAAGCTTATCAGCCCCAGCATTTT. Translating it yields CASSAQAYQPQHF.

This clone has just one count. The chain has TRBV5-6 and TRBJ2-7; D is perhaps TRBD2 (5 bases). The CDR3 covers 16 residues. Trimming cost V 4 bases and J 5 bases, with 22 bases left between them. The germline CDR1 and CDR2 sequences are SGHDT and YYEEEE. The chain's CDR3 is CASSPRQAARFHEQYF. CDR3 coding DNA: TGTGCCAGCAGCCCCCGCCAAGCGGCGCGATTCCACGAGCAGTACTTC.

This chain joins TRBV6-2 or TRBV6-3 and TRBJ1-2; D is perhaps TRBD1 (6 bases). Germline V gene data show CDR1 as MNHEY and CDR2 as SVGEGT. V was shortened by 4 bases and J by 2 bases, with 8 bases between the two germline ends. This CDR3 is built from 13 residues. CDR3: CASSSGQNYGYTF. DNA for the CDR3: TGTGCCAGCAGTTCAGGACAGAACTATGGCTACACCTTC.

The sample holds one count of this clone. This chain uses TRBV2 with TRBJ2-2, with D unresolved. The V gene lost 5 bases and the J gene lost 1 base, with 5 bases spanning the gap. The length of the CDR3 is 13 residues. Germline CDR1 is SNHLY and CDR2 is FYNNEI. The DNA of the CDR3 is TGTGCCAGCAGTAGATTGAACACCGGGGAGCTGTTTTTT. It codes for CASSRLNTGELFF.

This rearrangement joins TRBV4-3 to TRBJ1-2, with D perhaps TRBD1 (5 bases). CDR1 and CDR2 from the germline V gene are LGHNA and YSLEER. This CDR3 region has 16 residues. V was clipped by 0 bases and J by 2 bases, with 13 bases between them. The DNA of the CDR3 is TGCGCCAGCAGCCAAGAAGGTTCGGCAGGGAACTATGGCTACACCTTC. Translated: CASSQEGSAGNYGYTF.

The J gene is TRBJ1-3, the V gene TRBV4-3, with a tentative D call TRBD1 (5 bases). The length of the CDR3 is 16 residues. V lost 1 base to trimming and J lost 0 bases, with 10 bases between them. Per germline, CDR1 LGHNA and CDR2 YSLEER. The CDR3 reads CASSQARDGSGNTIYF. CDR3 nucleotides: TGCGCCAGCAGCCAAGCTCGGGACGGCTCTGGAAACACCATATATTTT.

The chain couples TRBV19 to TRBJ2-7; possibly TRBD1 for D (5 bases). The CDR3 contains 13 residues. Trimming removed 4 bases from V and 2 bases from J, with 9 bases in between. In germline, CDR1 is LNHDA, CDR2 SQIVND (reference sequence). CDR3 sequence: CASSTDTPYEQYF. The CDR3 DNA reads as TGTGCCAGTAGTACGGACACCCCCTACGAGCAGTACTTC.

This clone was seen once. This chain joins TRBV5-8 and TRBJ1-3; D possibly corresponds to TRBD1 (6 bases). The V end lost 4 bases, the J end lost 0 bases, and 17 bases lay between the germline ends. The germline V gene has CDR1 SGHTS and CDR2 YDEGEE. The CDR3 has 17 amino acids. The CDR3 bases are TGTGCCAGCAGCCCTCTGGGGGGGCTGGACTCTGGAAACACCATATATTTT. Protein product: CASSPLGGLDSGNTIYF.

The gene calls are TRBV19 and TRBJ2-2; D is ambiguous. This CDR3 has 13 residues. Trimming removed 4 bases at V and 6 bases at J, with 9 bases between. The germline gives CDR1 LNHDA, CDR2 SQIVND (reference sequence). CDR3 nucleotide sequence: TGTGCCAGTAGTACCGCAGAGTCCGGGGAGCTGTTTTTT. Translating it yields CASSTAESGELFF. Filled out from reference TRBV19 and TRBJ2-2, the complete variable domain reads DGGITQSPKYLFRKEGQNVTLSCEQNLNHDAMYWYRQDPGQGLRLIYYSQIVNDFQKGDIAEGYSVSREKKESFPLTVTSAQKNPTAFYLCASSTAESGELFFGEGSRLTVL.

J is TRBJ1-3 and V is TRBV6-6; no firm D call. Germline CDR1 reads MNHNY; CDR2 reads SVGAGI (reference sequence). The CDR3 has 16 amino acids. V lost 2 bases and J 0 bases, leaving 11 bases between the germline ends. The DNA for the CDR3 is TGTGCCAGCAGTTACGAAGGAACAAACTCTGGAAACACCATATATTTT. Its protein product is CASSYEGTNSGNTIYF.

V and J are TRBV7-3 and TRBJ2-3; tentative D call: TRBD1 (5 bases). Trimming removed 5 bases at V and 1 base at J, with 10 bases between. Germline assignment: CDR1 SGHTA and CDR2 FQGTGA. CDR3 length: 14 amino acids. CDR3 bases: TGTGCCAGCAGCCCCACGACAGGCACAGATACGCAGTATTTT. Amino acid sequence: CASSPTTGTDTQYF.

This rearrangement joins TRBV30 to TRBJ2-1; 8 nucleotides line up with TRBD2. The germline V gene encodes CDR1 GTSNPN and CDR2 SVGIG (reference sequence). CDR3 length equals 16 residues. V shed 2 bases, J shed 0 bases, and the junction held 6 bases outside the gene matches. CDR3 region: CAWSSGAGGSYNEQFF. The CDR3 region has the DNA TGTGCCTGGAGTTCCGGTGCGGGGGGCTCCTACAATGAGCAGTTCTTC.

The chain employs TRBV6-2 or TRBV6-3 and TRBJ2-5; no clear D. The CDR3 totals 12 residues. The germline CDR1 and CDR2 sequences are MNHEY and SVGEGT. V dropped 2 bases and J dropped 5 bases, with 6 bases sitting between them. The CDR3 sequence is CASSYDGETQYF. For the CDR3, the DNA is TGTGCCAGCAGTTACGATGGGGAGACCCAGTACTTC.

This clone has a single count. The chain links TRBV28 to TRBJ2-7; 9 bases map to TRBD1. The length of the CDR3 is 13 residues. Trimming cost V 3 bases and J 7 bases; bases outside gene matches: 4. In germline, CDR1 is MDHEN, CDR2 SYDVKM. The CDR3 is CASSFGQGREQYF. As DNA, the CDR3 is TGTGCCAGCAGTTTCGGACAGGGGAGGGAGCAGTACTTC.

V gene TRBV5-4 combines with J gene TRBJ2-7, with 10 bases lining up with TRBD2. Losses at the gene ends were 4 bases for V and 4 bases for J; bases not matched to a gene: 11. CDR3 length: 16 residues. CDR1 and CDR2 from the germline V gene are SGHNT and YYREEE (reference sequence). CDR3 in DNA: TGTGCCAGCAGCCGGGGGCCAGCGGGGGGGTCATACGAGCAGTACTTC. The encoded protein is CASSRGPAGGSYEQYF.